These 8 T cell receptor beta chains share one sample of origin, sequenced in a study of blood T cell repertoires in COVID-19. TCRdb's table, derived via immunoSEQ multiplex PCR, lists solely in-frame clones and lacks some. The table records about 430,000 clones, around nine tenths of them present only once. Input material: PBMCs or T cells enriched from blood (not recorded which). These receptors all stem from a young woman who had been exposed to COVID-19.

This chain links TRBV28 with TRBJ2-2, with D possibly matching TRBD2 (6 bases). This CDR3 has 17 residues. CDR1 MDHEN and CDR2 SYDVKM come from the germline V gene. Trimming cost V 10 bases and J 1 base, with 22 bases left between them. In nucleotides, the CDR3 is TGTGCCATTCACCCTACAACGGGAGCTGAGAACACCGGGGAGCTGTTTTTT. Protein sequence: CAIHPTTGAENTGELFF.

This clone showed up just once. The genes are TRBV19 and TRBJ1-1; D gene ambiguous. The germline gives CDR1 LNHDA, CDR2 SQIVND (reference sequence). The ends were cut back, 6 bases at V and 3 bases at J, with 8 bases in the middle. This CDR3 has 12 residues. CDR3 in DNA: TGTGCCAGTAGCCTCTTCGACACTGAAGCTTTCTTT. Its protein product is CASSLFDTEAFF.

The J gene is TRBJ2-7, the V gene TRBV5-1, with D perhaps TRBD2 (6 bases). V gave up 0 bases and J gave up 2 bases, with 12 bases separating them. CDR1 is SGHRS, CDR2 YFSETQ, per germline. CDR3 length equals 15 residues. CDR3 nucleotides: TGCGCCAGCAGCTTGGGTGGGACTCCCCCCTACGAGCAGTACTTC. Protein sequence: CASSLGGTPPYEQYF. The whole variable domain, filled in from reference TRBV5-1 and TRBJ2-7, reads KAGVTQTPRYLIKTRGQQVTLSCSPISGHRSVSWYQQTPGQGLQFLFEYFSETQRNKGNFPGRFSGRQFSNSRSEMNVSTLELGDSALYLCASSLGGTPPYEQYFGPGTRLTVT.

The V gene is TRBV6-5, the J gene TRBJ2-2; TRBD1 agrees at 10 bases. The CDR3 contains 15 residues. J was trimmed by 6 bases and V by 6 bases; bases with no gene match: 7. Germline CDR1 reads MNHEY; CDR2 reads SVGAGI. The DNA for the CDR3 is TGTGCCAGCAGGAGTAGGGACAGGGGTTCCGGGGAGCTGTTTTTT. Its protein is CASRSRDRGSGELFF.

The genes are TRBV19 and TRBJ2-1; TRBD2 agrees at 12 bases. The CDR3 is made up of 16 amino acids. With V trimmed by 4 bases and J by 4 bases, 5 bases remained unmatched. Germline V CDR1 and CDR2: LNHDA, SQIVND (reference sequence). The CDR3 DNA follows: TGTGCCAGTAGTACCCAAGGGACTAGCGGGTACAATGAGCAGTTCTTC. Protein: CASSTQGTSGYNEQFF.

V is TRBV10-2 and J is TRBJ2-7; TRBD2 matches at 9 bases. The trim removed 6 bases at V and 4 bases at J, leaving 7 bases unmatched. Germline loops: CDR1 WSHSY, CDR2 SAAADI. This CDR3 has 14 amino acids. CDR3 loop: CASSLSGGGYEQYF. For the CDR3, the DNA is TGCGCCAGCAGCCTTAGCGGGGGAGGTTACGAGCAGTACTTC.

V and J are TRBV5-1 and TRBJ2-7, with TRBD1 matching over 7 bases. The CDR3 spans 14 residues. CDR1 and CDR2 from the germline V gene are SGHRS and YFSETQ. The J segment lost 12 bases and the V segment lost 0 bases, leaving 12 bases of the junction unmatched. CDR3 loop: CASSLGDRDTGAYF. DNA of the CDR3: TGCGCCAGCAGCTTGGGGGACAGAGACACTGGTGCGTACTTC.

The DNA of the CDR3 is TGTGCCAGCAGCCAAGTTCCCCAGTTGCGGGGGGGCGGCGGTACGCAGTATTTT. Its protein product is CASSQVPQLRGGGGTQYF. The chain recombines TRBV14 with TRBJ2-3; the match to TRBD2 covers 9 bases. The V gene end was trimmed by 1 base and the J gene end by 8 bases; junction bases not matched to a gene: 16. The CDR3 runs 18 residues. Per germline, CDR1 SGHDN and CDR2 FVKESK.